A selection of T cell receptor beta chains follows, all from one sample in a study of shared clonotypes between healthy human individuals. Only in-frame clones appear in the TCRdb table, and some are missing; sequencing was by immunoSEQ multiplex PCR. The table has 980,000 or so clones, roughly 72% seen once. Sequencing was done on a sample of memory CD4+ T cells sorted from blood. The receptors originated from a man between 18 and 29 years old in good health. CDR3s leave out the opening cysteine and the closing phenylalanine or tryptophan.

v_gene	j_gene	CDR3aa
TRBV7-2	TRBJ2-6	ASSPTTGSGANVLT
TRBV10-1	TRBJ1-1	ASSGQGRNTEAF
TRBV2	TRBJ2-5	ASIGHGETQY
TRBV6-6	TRBJ2-6	ASSAQGAGANVLT
TRBV4-1	TRBJ1-3	ASSRGSQGGSGNTIY
TRBV5-4	TRBJ1-1	ASSLIGQGNTEAF
TRBV10-2	TRBJ1-6	ASSDGGRVSLH
TRBV4-1	TRBJ2-7	ASSQGDREYYEQY
TRBV25-1	TRBJ2-1	ASSEDQGAYEQF
TRBV27	TRBJ2-3	ASRRAGTSTDTQY
TRBV9	TRBJ1-5	ASSVGQGGQPQH
TRBV30	TRBJ1-2	AWARGLSNYGYT
TRBV7-8	TRBJ2-5	ASSFQWGPQETQY
TRBV4-1	TRBJ2-3	ASSPKEAGGLDTQY
TRBV6-5	TRBJ2-2	ASRSIGENTGELF
TRBV28	TRBJ1-6	ASSSLWGANSPLH
TRBV14	TRBJ2-7	ASSQATGVAYEQY
TRBV7-2	TRBJ1-5	ASSNGQKDHQPQH
TRBV5-4	TRBJ2-5	ASSLEGTKETQY
TRBV5-4	TRBJ2-1	ASSLAERGGHRNEQF
TRBV7-2	TRBJ2-5	ASKEAPGTQY
TRBV27	TRBJ2-3	ASSLRLETSDTQY
TRBV5-3	TRBJ2-2	ARSPWARDPSPRRAYTGELF
TRBV6-4	TRBJ1-2	ASSPGQGCGYT
TRBV6-1	TRBJ2-1	ASSESTGQF
TRBV5-6	TRBJ2-5	ASSSGTSERGETQY
TRBV11-1	TRBJ2-3	ASSSTDTQY